The clone carrying this T cell receptor beta chain was recorded at least ten times. This sample was included in a study of T cell repertoires in cytomegalovirus infection. CDR1 and CDR2 (germline): MNHEY, SVGEGT. V dropped 7 bases and J dropped 7 bases, with 22 bases sitting between them. The CDR3 is 16 residues long. TCRdb analysed the reads with MiXCR anew, one entry per CDR3 protein. Among some 180,000 distinct CDR3 sequences listed, roughly 9.8% were seen once. Sample: PBMCs. The sequence was obtained from a human donor in good health (CMV status not recorded). Some clones in this sample may be carry-over from other donors' samples. The genes are TRBV6-2 or TRBV6-3 and TRBJ2-2, with TRBD1 as a possible D gene (7 bases). This CDR3 is CASTKRFQGGNGELFF. Here the CDR3 DNA reads TGTGCCAGCACCAAGAGGTTCCAGGGGGGAAACGGGGAGCTGTTTTTT.